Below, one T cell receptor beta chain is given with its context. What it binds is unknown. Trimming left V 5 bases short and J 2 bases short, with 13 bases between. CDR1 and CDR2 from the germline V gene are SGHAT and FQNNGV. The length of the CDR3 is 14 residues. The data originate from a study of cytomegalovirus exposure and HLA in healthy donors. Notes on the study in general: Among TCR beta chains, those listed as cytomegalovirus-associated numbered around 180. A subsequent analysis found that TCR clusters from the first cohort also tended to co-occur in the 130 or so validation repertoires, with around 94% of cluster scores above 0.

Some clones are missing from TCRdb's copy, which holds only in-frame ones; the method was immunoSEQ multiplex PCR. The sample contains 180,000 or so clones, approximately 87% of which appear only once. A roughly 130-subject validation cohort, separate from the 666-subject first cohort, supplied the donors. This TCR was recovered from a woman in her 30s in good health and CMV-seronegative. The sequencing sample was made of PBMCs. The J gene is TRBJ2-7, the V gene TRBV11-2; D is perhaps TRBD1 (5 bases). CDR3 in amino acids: CASSIPGFTYEQYF. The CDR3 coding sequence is TGTGCCAGCAGCATCCCAGGGTTTACCTACGAGCAGTACTTC. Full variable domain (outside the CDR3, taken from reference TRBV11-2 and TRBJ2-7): EAGVAQSPRYKIIEKRQSVAFWCNPISGHATLYWYQQILGQGPKLLIQFQNNGVVDDSQLPKDRFSAERLKGVDSTLKIQPAKLEDSAVYLCASSIPGFTYEQYFGPGTRLTVT.